This record covers a single T cell receptor beta chain. This clone came up a few times. The antigen it recognizes is unknown. No qualities accompany the bases; no much larger clone lies one base away. The sample is drawn from a study of cytomegalovirus exposure and HLA in healthy donors (dated by TCRdb to about 2017). Regarding the study in general: According to a later analysis, one platform produced both the 120 validation repertoires and the approximately 660 repertoires of the first cohort. The study aimed to test whether cataloging public T cell receptors could reveal signatures of past pathogen exposure. A separate validation cohort of 100 to 150 different subjects was used in addition to the approximately 670-subject first cohort. To predict cytomegalovirus infection status, the study combined high-throughput TCR immunosequencing, statistical association of individual TCRs with disease status, and machine learning. Broad study findings and their caveats: Subsequent analysis determined that TCRs grouped into clusters in the first cohort also showed a tendency toward co-occurrence across the roughly 120 validation repertoires, and about 94% of cluster scores exceeded 0. A few of the identified cytomegalovirus-associated TCR beta chains were confirmed in vitro to be specific for cytomegalovirus antigens. The authors suggested that the approach could potentially be extended to other disease states and immunological phenotypes. A total of 150 to 200 TCR beta chains were listed by the study as associated with cytomegalovirus. A later analysis lacked HLA typing for the validation cohort, so it scored co-occurrence in that cohort across all 110 or so repertoires. Across donors, most TCR sequences were observed very rarely, whereas some public TCRs were present in many individuals. The classifier was reported to diagnose cytomegalovirus status with high specificity and sensitivity in both the original and validation cohorts.

Separate from the approximately 670-subject first cohort, the validation cohort of over 90 subjects was the group to which the donors belonged. Libraries were constructed by the immunoSEQ multiplex PCR assay. Turning to the authors' computational methods: A statistical classification framework was built to diagnose cytomegalovirus status from the catalog of TCR beta chain sequences. As stored in TCRdb, this immuneACCESS dataset retains in-frame rearrangements with V and J assigned. A fraction of the clones does not appear; measured against another copy, unresolved V genes explain less than half of the discrepancy, and the remainder lacks a known reason. V and J calls and clone size come straight from that table; D and trimming were deduced from the DNA. The sample table holds fewer than 120,000 clones, of which 88% were seen once. The ten largest account for 1.4% to 1.5% of the sample. Sequences SNHLY (CDR1) and FYNNEI (CDR2) are obtained from the germline V gene. V has 6 bases trimmed and J has 1 base trimmed; junction bases matching no gene number 5. The CDR3 starts with the cysteine, ends with the phenylalanine, and has 15 residues. Just the 45-base CDR3 DNA is kept, in frame starting at base 1.

The sample comprised PBMCs. The TCR was taken from a woman aged 25 to 39 in good health and CMV-seropositive. The chain is encoded by TRBV2 joined to TRBJ2-7; TRBD2 lines up with 11 middle nucleotides. Here the CDR3 is given as CASRRGTSGSYEQYF. The DNA sequence is given as TGTGCCAGCAGGAGAGGGACTAGCGGATCCTACGAGCAGTACTTC.